The clone carrying this TCR beta chain showed up just a few times. The sample has other DNA sequences that encode this CDR3 too. cDNA synthesis used the whole RNA isolate, giving expressed TCRB sequences. Sequencing used immunoSEQ multiplex PCR; TCRdb keeps in-frame clones, though not all of them. The table includes 250,000 to 350,000 clones, 12% to 15% detected once. The sample comes from a study of beta chain features in type 1 diabetes. CD45RO/CCR7/CD25/CD127/CD95/CD27 separated CD4+ naive, central memory, regulatory and stem cell-like memory cells by sorting. The source is a man aged 30-40 years in good health. Material for sequencing was central memory CD4+ T cells from blood.

The CDR3 bases are TGTGCCACCAGCCCCGCTGGGGGGGCCGTACAGCCCCAGCATTTT. Protein: CATSPAGGAVQPQHF. The chain is built from TRBV15 and TRBJ1-5; a weak D match, TRBD1 (6 bases). The CDR3 sequence is 15 residues long. Between the trimmed V and J ends, which lost 5 bases and 7 bases, there was a span of 18 bases. Germline CDR1 is LNHNV and CDR2 is YYDKDF (reference sequence).